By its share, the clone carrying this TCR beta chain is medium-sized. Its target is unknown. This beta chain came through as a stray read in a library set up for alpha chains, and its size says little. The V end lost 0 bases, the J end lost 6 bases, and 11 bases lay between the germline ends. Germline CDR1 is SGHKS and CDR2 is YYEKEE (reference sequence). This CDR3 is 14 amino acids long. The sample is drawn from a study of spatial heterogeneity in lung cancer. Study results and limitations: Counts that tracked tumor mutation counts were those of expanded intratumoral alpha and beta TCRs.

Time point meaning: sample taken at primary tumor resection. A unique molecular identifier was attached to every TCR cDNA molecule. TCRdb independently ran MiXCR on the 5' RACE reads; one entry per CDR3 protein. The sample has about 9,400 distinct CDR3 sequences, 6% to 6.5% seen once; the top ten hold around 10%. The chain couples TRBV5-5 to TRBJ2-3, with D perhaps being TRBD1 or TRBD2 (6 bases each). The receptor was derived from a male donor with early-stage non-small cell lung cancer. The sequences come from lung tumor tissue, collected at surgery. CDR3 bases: TGTGCCAGCAGCTTGGAGTGGGGGGCGGATACGCAGTATTTT. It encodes CASSLEWGADTQYF.